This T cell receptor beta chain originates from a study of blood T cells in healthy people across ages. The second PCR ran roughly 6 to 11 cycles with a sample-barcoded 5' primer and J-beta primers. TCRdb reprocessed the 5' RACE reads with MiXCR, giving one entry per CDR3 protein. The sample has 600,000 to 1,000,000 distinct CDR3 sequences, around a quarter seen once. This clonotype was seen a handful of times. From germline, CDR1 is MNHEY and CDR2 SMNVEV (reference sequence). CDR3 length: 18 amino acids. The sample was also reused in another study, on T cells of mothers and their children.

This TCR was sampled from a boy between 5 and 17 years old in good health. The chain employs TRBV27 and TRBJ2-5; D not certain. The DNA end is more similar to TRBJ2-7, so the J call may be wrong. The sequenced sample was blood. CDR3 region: CASSLRRPRLESPYEQYF. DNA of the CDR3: TGTGCCAGCAGTTTAAGGCGTCCTCGACTCGAGTCCCCGTACGAGCAGTACTTC.